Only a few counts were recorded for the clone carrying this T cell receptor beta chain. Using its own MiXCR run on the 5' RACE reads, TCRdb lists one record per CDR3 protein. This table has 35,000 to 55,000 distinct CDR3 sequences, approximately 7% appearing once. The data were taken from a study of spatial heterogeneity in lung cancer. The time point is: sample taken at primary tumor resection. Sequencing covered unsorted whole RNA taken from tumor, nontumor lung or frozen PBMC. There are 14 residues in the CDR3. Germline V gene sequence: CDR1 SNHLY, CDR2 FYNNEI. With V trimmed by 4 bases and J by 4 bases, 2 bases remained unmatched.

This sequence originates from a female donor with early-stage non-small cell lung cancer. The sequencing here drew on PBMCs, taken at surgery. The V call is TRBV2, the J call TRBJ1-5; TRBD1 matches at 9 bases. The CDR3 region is CASSGGQGNQPQHF. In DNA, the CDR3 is TGTGCCAGCAGTGGGGGACAGGGTAATCAGCCCCAGCATTTT.